The next 4 T cell receptor beta chains were all read from a single sample in a study of post-analysis software for immune sequencing data. The authors incorporated unique molecular identifiers into the TCR beta cDNA libraries. A single record per CDR3 protein comes from TCRdb applying MiXCR to the PCR reads. The data hold roughly 160,000 distinct CDR3 sequences, with roughly 40% observed a single time. Sequencing used blood, obtained after autologous hematopoietic stem cell transplantation. These receptors were collected from a girl between 5 and 17 years old with multiple sclerosis.

The rearrangement uses TRBV6-2 or TRBV6-3 and TRBJ2-2; no definite D call. The CDR3 totals 13 residues. The germline V gene encodes CDR1 MNHEY and CDR2 SVGEGT. V was trimmed by 2 bases and J by 3 bases, leaving 4 bases between them. CDR3 loop: CASSYMDTGELFF. The CDR3 coding sequence is TGTGCCAGCAGTTACATGGACACCGGGGAGCTGTTTTTT.

This clonotype was seen only a few times. The chain couples TRBV24-1 to TRBJ2-1; 11 bases match TRBD2. Germline V gene data show CDR1 as KGHDR and CDR2 as SFDVKD. Trimming cost V 5 bases and J 4 bases; bases outside gene matches: 9. The CDR3 loop spans 17 amino acids. The CDR3 DNA follows: TGTGCCACCAGTGGGTCCCCTTCTAGCGGGAGGTACAATGAGCAGTTCTTC. Protein product: CATSGSPSSGRYNEQFF.

The rearrangement links TRBV12-3 or TRBV12-4 to TRBJ2-4, with D hard to call. V lost 6 bases to trimming and J lost 5 bases, with 11 bases between them. This CDR3 is 13 amino acids long. The CDR3 nucleotides read TGTGCCAGCAGCCCCCCGATGGAAAACATTCAGTACTTC. Protein: CASSPPMENIQYF.

This clonotype was counted at least ten times. The rearrangement uses TRBV29-1 and TRBJ2-7; the D gene could be TRBD1 or TRBD2 (5 bases each). Germline assignment: CDR1 SQVTM and CDR2 ANQGSEA. This CDR3 is 13 amino acids long. Between the trimmed V and J ends, which lost 7 bases and 0 bases, there was a span of 13 bases. Written as DNA, the CDR3 is TGCAGCGCATCCCGGGGCAGCTCCTACGAGCAGTACTTC. Translating gives CSASRGSSYEQYF.